This T cell receptor (beta chain) was found in a study of graft-versus-host responses after intestinal transplantation. Overall study results and limits: Some patients had graft-donor T cell macrochimerism, and their allografts showed high graft-versus-host to host-versus-graft clonal ratios.

Of note for this clone: Its antigen is undetermined.

This table comes from immunoSEQ multiplex PCR, and its TCRdb copy is limited to in-frame clones, with some not included. The sample gives 85,000 to 100,000 clones, approximately 90% of which show up once; 0.3% to 0.35% is in the top ten. The TCR sequence derives from a human donor who was the organ donor for an intestinal transplant. Sample: unstimulated CD4+ T cells sorted from spleen or lymph node cells, taken before transplant.

The CDR3 coding sequence is TGCGCCAGCAGCCCGACCCCACGGGATCAGCCCCAGCATTTT. Its protein product is CASSPTPRDQPQHF. The gene calls are TRBV23-1 and TRBJ1-5; D not certain. TRBV23-1 is noted as an ORF with a role that remains uncertain. CDR3 length: 14 amino acids. The V end lost 6 bases, the J end lost 5 bases, and 14 bases lay between the germline ends.